Listed here are 23 T cell receptor beta chains from one sample, sequenced in a study of T cell repertoires in cytomegalovirus infection. One entry per CDR3 protein, called by TCRdb with MiXCR from the reads. The table has 200,000 to 250,000 distinct CDR3 sequences, roughly 22% seen once; the top ten hold over 15%. Material: CD8+ T cells from PBMCs. Receptors originate from a human donor in good health (CMV status not recorded). Some clones in this sample may be carry-over from other donors' samples.

In its sample, this clonotype was seen many times. The rearrangement joins TRBV4-1 to TRBJ2-7, with D possibly being TRBD1 (6 bases). There are 16 residues in the CDR3. Per germline, CDR1 MGHRA and CDR2 YSYEKL. Trimming cost V 0 bases and J 5 bases, with 17 bases left between them. The CDR3 reads CASSQDERTATHEQYF. The CDR3 nucleotides are TGCGCCAGCAGCCAAGACGAGAGGACAGCAACCCACGAGCAGTACTTC.

This clonotype is medium-sized. In DNA, the CDR3 is TGTGCCAGCAGTCCACTAACCGGACAGGGACCCCACGAGCAGTACTTC. Encoded protein: CASSPLTGQGPHEQYF. The V and J genes are TRBV28 and TRBJ2-7; 8 bases map to TRBD1. The V gene's germline CDR1 is MDHEN and CDR2 SYDVKM. This CDR3 contains 16 residues. V lost 5 bases and J lost 5; bases outside the gene matches: 14.

The V gene is TRBV7-6, the J gene TRBJ1-4, with TRBD1 matching 10 bases. Germline CDR1 SGHVS, CDR2 FNYEAQ. The CDR3 covers 15 residues. The V gene end was trimmed by 5 bases and the J gene end by 3 bases; junction bases not matched to a gene: 3. This CDR3 is CASSGGTGANEKLFF. The CDR3 DNA is TGTGCCAGCAGCGGAGGGACAGGGGCTAATGAAAAACTGTTTTTT.

The rearrangement joins TRBV20-1 to TRBJ2-3; D perhaps matches TRBD2 (7 bases). Germline CDR1 reads DFQATT; CDR2 reads SNEGSKA (reference sequence). This CDR3 region has 15 residues. The V and J ends lost 6 bases and 5 bases respectively, with 21 bases between them. CDR3 protein: CSADGGPFSGDTQYF. Here the CDR3 DNA reads TGCAGTGCAGACGGGGGGCCTTTCTCGGGAGATACGCAGTATTTT.

The chain employs TRBV29-1 and TRBJ1-1, with D possibly TRBD1 on 5 matching bases. The CDR3 is made up of 13 amino acids. Germline V lookup: CDR1 SQVTM, CDR2 ANQGSEA. With 6 bases removed from V and 0 bases from J, the gap between germline ends came to 11 bases. For the CDR3, the DNA is TGCAGCGTGTTACAGGCTTTGAACACTGAAGCTTTCTTT. Protein: CSVLQALNTEAFF.

For this clonotype: The germline gene is not matched at one end of the junction; a read error may be the cause. The rearrangement joins TRBV5-6 to TRBJ2-1; D perhaps matches TRBD2 (7 bases). Germline V gene lookup returns CDR1 SGHDT and CDR2 YYEEEE. This CDR3 has 16 residues. The CDR3 region is CVSSFGGGGPLAEQFF. The DNA of the CDR3 is TGTGTCAGCAGCTTCGGGGGCGGGGGTCCTCTAGCTGAGCAGTTCTTC.

At least ten counts were recorded for this clonotype. This chain uses TRBV7-6 with TRBJ1-3; no reliable D call. Trimming took 1 base from V and 2 from J, leaving 9 bases between them. CDR1 is SGHVS and CDR2 is FNYEAQ in the germline V gene. The CDR3 totals 15 residues. CDR3 coding DNA: TGTGCCAGCAGCTTAGTTCCACCAACTGGAAACACCATATATTTT. Translated: CASSLVPPTGNTIYF. The full variable domain, its missing parts supplied by reference TRBV7-6 and TRBJ1-3, is GAGVSQSPRYKVTKRGQDVALRCDPISGHVSLYWYRQALGQGPEFLTYFNYEAQQDKSGLPNDRFSAERPEGSISTLTIQRTEQRDSAMYRCASSLVPPTGNTIYFGEGSWLTVV.

This clonotype was detected only a few times. The DNA of the CDR3 is TGTGCCAGCAGCCTACCACTGATTGGAACTGAAGCTTTCTTT. It codes for CASSLPLIGTEAFF. The chain is built from TRBV5-6 and TRBJ1-1; unclear D gene. The V gene lost 4 bases and the J gene lost 5 bases, with 15 bases spanning the gap. CDR1 and CDR2 from the germline V gene are SGHDT and YYEEEE. This CDR3 comprises 14 residues.

On this clonotype: This may be a read error: a much more frequent sequence differs by one nucleotide. The V and J genes are TRBV28 and TRBJ2-7, with a weak D call TRBD1 (6 bases). The length of the CDR3 is 15 residues. CDR1 MDHEN and CDR2 SYDVKM come from the germline V gene. The CDR3 coding sequence is TGTGCCAGCAGTGACCGGGACACAGACTCCTACAAGCAGTACTTC. As protein: CASSDRDTDSYKQYF. Full variable domain (remainder filled in from reference TRBV28 and TRBJ2-7): DVKVTQSSRYLVKRTGEKVFLECVQDMDHENMFWYRQDPGLGLRLIYFSYDVKMKEKGDIPEGYSVSREKKERFSLILESASTNQTSMYLCASSDRDTDSYKQYFGPGTRLTVT.

The rearrangement links TRBV4-2 to TRBJ2-1; D is uncertain. Trimming took 0 bases from V and 8 from J, leaving 11 bases between them. From germline, CDR1 is LGHNA and CDR2 YNFKEQ. The CDR3 spans 14 residues. The CDR3 spells CASSQEVANDEQFF. The CDR3 DNA is TGTGCCAGCAGCCAAGAGGTAGCTAATGATGAGCAGTTCTTC.

This clonotype was counted ten times or more. This chain connects TRBV7-2 to TRBJ2-7, with 12 bases fitting TRBD2. Germline loops: CDR1 SGHTA, CDR2 FQGNSA. The CDR3 is 14 residues long. V was pared by 3 bases and J by 4 bases, with 1 base of the junction left unmatched. CDR3 region: CASSLTSGSYEQYV. CDR3 nucleotide sequence: TGTGCCAGCAGCTTGACTAGCGGGAGTTACGAGCAGTACGTC.

This sequence joins TRBV7-9 and TRBJ2-7; possible D gene TRBD1, 7 bases. The CDR3 has 13 amino acids. V was pared by 5 bases and J by 7 bases, with 15 bases between. CDR1 SEHNR and CDR2 FQNEAQ come from the germline V gene (reference sequence). CDR3 DNA sequence: TGTGCCAGCAGCCGACAGGGACTTTGGGAGCAGTACTTC. Its protein product is CASSRQGLWEQYF.

This clonotype was observed at least ten times. This sequence joins TRBV27 and TRBJ2-5, with 7 nucleotides matching TRBD1. From germline, CDR1 is MNHEY and CDR2 SMNVEV (reference sequence). The CDR3 is 15 amino acids. V shed 6 bases and J 2 bases; nucleotides not matched to a gene: 9. The chain's CDR3 is CASRPSDRIQETQYF. CDR3 in DNA: TGTGCCAGCAGACCCTCGGACAGGATACAAGAGACCCAGTACTTC.

This clonotype was counted only a few times. CDR3 sequence reads: CASSFLGQGGMNTEAFF. The CDR3 DNA follows: TGTGCCAGCAGTTTTCTAGGACAGGGAGGAATGAACACTGAAGCTTTCTTT. The V and J genes are TRBV28 and TRBJ1-1; TRBD1 agrees at 8 bases. V shed 3 bases, J shed 0 bases, and the junction held 9 bases outside the gene matches. This CDR3 contains 17 residues. CDR1 MDHEN and CDR2 SYDVKM come from the germline V gene.

V gene TRBV20-1 combines with J gene TRBJ1-5, with D uncertain. This CDR3 is 14 amino acids long. Trimming removed 0 bases at V and 2 bases at J, with 8 bases between. The germline V gene encodes CDR1 DFQATT and CDR2 SNEGSKA (reference sequence). The CDR3 loop is CSARDFLGNQPQHF. CDR3 coding DNA: TGCAGTGCTAGAGATTTCTTGGGCAATCAGCCCCAGCATTTT.

This clonotype was picked up a small number of times. This chain connects TRBV3-1 to TRBJ2-7; D gene unclear. Germline assignment: CDR1 LGHDT and CDR2 YNNKEL (reference sequence). The CDR3 runs 12 residues. Trimming pared 2 bases from V and 0 bases from J, leaving 2 bases between. The CDR3 DNA sequence: TGTGCCAGCAGCCAATACTCCTACGAGCAGTACTTC. Residues: CASSQYSYEQYF.

The chain recombines TRBV23-1 with TRBJ2-7; TRBD2 is a possible D gene (6 bases). TRBV23-1 is classed as an ORF, of uncertain function. With 4 bases removed from V and 2 bases from J, the gap between germline ends came to 15 bases. This CDR3 region has 15 residues. The CDR3 sequence: CASSRPGEPPYEQYF. The CDR3 nucleotides are TGCGCCAGCAGTCGGCCGGGAGAGCCCCCCTACGAGCAGTACTTC.

The table lists this clonotype with many counts. The chain is built from TRBV7-2 and TRBJ2-7, with 11 bases matching TRBD2. Germline trimming cut 5 bases from V and 0 bases from J; bases unmatched to any gene: 3. The germline V gene has CDR1 SGHTA and CDR2 FQGNSA. CDR3 size: 15 residues. CDR3 sequence (DNA): TGTGCCAGCAGCAGAGGACTAGCGGGCTCCTACGAGCAGTACTTC. Amino acid sequence: CASSRGLAGSYEQYF.

V is TRBV28 and J is TRBJ2-7, with D perhaps matching TRBD2 (6 bases). This CDR3 is 13 amino acids long. Germline-derived CDR1 and CDR2 are MDHEN and SYDVKM. V lost 2 bases, J lost 6 bases, and 11 bases lay in between. CDR3 protein: CASSLMMGGEQYF. The DNA for the CDR3 is TGTGCCAGCAGTTTAATGATGGGAGGCGAGCAGTACTTC.

This clonotype was recorded many times. The chain joins TRBV6-5 to TRBJ1-5; D not certain. Germline V lookup: CDR1 MNHEY, CDR2 SVGAGI. The V and J ends lost 2 bases and 2 bases respectively, with 7 bases between them. This CDR3 contains 14 residues. CDR3 protein: CASSYRTGNQPQHF. The DNA for the CDR3 is TGTGCCAGCAGTTACCGGACGGGCAATCAGCCCCAGCATTTT.

Regarding this clonotype: The limits of the CDR3 on the DNA are not certain, so only TCRdb's listed CDR3 is given. The chain links TRBV7-6 to TRBJ2-7; the table's D call, TRBD1, was not checked against the DNA. Germline loops: CDR1 SGHVS, CDR2 FNYEAQ. The CDR3 length is 15 residues, termini included. The CDR3 sequence is CASSVGQGSSYELYF.

This clonotype showed up just a few times. One end of the junction varies from germline; a read error may be responsible. This chain uses TRBV7-6 with TRBJ2-1, with TRBD2 matching over 11 bases. The V gene's germline CDR1 is SGHVS and CDR2 FNYEAQ. The CDR3 is 18 amino acids. In nucleotides, the CDR3 is TGTGCCAGCAGTTTAGCAAATCTAAGACTAGCGGGGTACAATGAGCAGTTCTTC. Amino acids: CASSLANLRLAGYNEQFF.

This clonotype came up a few times. V gene TRBV27 combines with J gene TRBJ2-1; the D gene is possibly TRBD1 (6 bases). Germline V gene sequence: CDR1 MNHEY, CDR2 SMNVEV (reference sequence). The ends were cut back, 3 bases at V and 12 bases at J, with 21 bases in the middle. This CDR3 comprises 15 residues. The CDR3 DNA follows: TGTGCCAGCAGTTTGCAGGGACAAGGGTGGTTGGGGCAGTTCTTC. Encoded protein: CASSLQGQGWLGQFF.